This T cell receptor beta chain was retrieved from a study of T cells after yellow fever vaccination. General study points: A limited proportion of clonotypes was detected within both the CD4 and CD8 compartments. High-abundance clonotypes from the bulk population could contaminate FACS-sorted repertoires.

TCRdb passed the 5' RACE reads through MiXCR, listing each CDR3 protein once. The table lists 250,000 to 400,000 distinct CDR3 sequences, roughly 4.3% of them singletons. The germline V and J ends were trimmed by 5 bases and 0 bases, with 7 bases remaining between them. The CDR3 totals 14 residues. The V gene's germline CDR1 is SEHNR and CDR2 FQNEAQ (reference sequence). Worth noting for this clonotype: Its antigen remains unidentified.

Sequencing was performed on PBMCs, taken 5 days after the yellow fever booster vaccination. The receptor's source is a man aged 18 to 29 who received the YFV17D yellow fever vaccine. The chain joins TRBV7-9 to TRBJ1-4; no definite D call. CDR3 residues: CASSQSSTNEKLFF. The CDR3 nucleotides read TGTGCCAGCAGCCAGTCATCAACTAATGAAAAACTGTTTTTT.